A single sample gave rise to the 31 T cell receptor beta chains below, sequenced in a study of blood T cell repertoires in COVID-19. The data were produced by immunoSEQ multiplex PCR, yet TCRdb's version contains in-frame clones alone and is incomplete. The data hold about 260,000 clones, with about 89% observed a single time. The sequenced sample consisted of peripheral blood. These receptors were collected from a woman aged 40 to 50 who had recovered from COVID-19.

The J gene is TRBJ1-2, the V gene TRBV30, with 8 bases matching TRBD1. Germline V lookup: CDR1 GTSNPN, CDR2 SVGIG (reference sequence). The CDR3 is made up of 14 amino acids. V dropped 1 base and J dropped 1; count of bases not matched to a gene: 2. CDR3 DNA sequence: TGTGCCTGGAGTGGACAGGGGAATAACTATGGCTACACCTTC. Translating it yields CAWSGQGNNYGYTF.

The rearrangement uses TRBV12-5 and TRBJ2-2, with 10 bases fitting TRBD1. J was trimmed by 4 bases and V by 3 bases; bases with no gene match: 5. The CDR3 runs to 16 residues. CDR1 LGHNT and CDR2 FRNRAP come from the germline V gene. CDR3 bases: TGTGCTAGTGGTTTCGGACAGGGGGTCGGCACCGGGGAGCTGTTTTTT. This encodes CASGFGQGVGTGELFF.

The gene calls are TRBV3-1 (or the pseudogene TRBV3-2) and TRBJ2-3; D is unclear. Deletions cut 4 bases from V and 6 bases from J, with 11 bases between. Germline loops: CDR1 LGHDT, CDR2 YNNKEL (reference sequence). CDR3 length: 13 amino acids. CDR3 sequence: CASSPGRGDTQYF. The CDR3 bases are TGTGCCAGCAGCCCCGGCAGAGGCGATACGCAGTATTTT.

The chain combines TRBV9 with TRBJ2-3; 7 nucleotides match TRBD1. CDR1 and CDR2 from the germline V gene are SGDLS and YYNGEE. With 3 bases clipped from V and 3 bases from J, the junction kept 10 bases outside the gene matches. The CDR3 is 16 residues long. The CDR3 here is CASSASRQGLTDTQYF. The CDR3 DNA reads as TGTGCCAGCAGCGCTTCTAGACAGGGTTTGACAGATACGCAGTATTTT.

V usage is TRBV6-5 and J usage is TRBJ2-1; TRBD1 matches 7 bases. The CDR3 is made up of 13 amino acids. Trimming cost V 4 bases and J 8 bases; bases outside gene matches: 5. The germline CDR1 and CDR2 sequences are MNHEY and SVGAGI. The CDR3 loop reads CASSLTGRDEQFF. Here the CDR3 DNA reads TGTGCCAGCAGTTTGACAGGGCGCGATGAGCAGTTCTTC.

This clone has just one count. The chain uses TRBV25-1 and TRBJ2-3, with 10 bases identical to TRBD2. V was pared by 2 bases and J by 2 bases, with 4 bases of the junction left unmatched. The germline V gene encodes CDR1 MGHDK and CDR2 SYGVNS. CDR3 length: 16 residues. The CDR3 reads CASSELAGVTTDTQYF. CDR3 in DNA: TGTGCCAGCAGTGAACTAGCGGGGGTTACCACAGATACGCAGTATTTT.

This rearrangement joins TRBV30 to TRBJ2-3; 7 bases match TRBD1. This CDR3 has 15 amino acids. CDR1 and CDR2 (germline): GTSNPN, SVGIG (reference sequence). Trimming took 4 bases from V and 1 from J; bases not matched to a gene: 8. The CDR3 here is CAWTPRGSRTDTQYF. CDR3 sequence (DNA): TGTGCCTGGACCCCCAGGGGGAGCCGCACAGATACGCAGTATTTT.

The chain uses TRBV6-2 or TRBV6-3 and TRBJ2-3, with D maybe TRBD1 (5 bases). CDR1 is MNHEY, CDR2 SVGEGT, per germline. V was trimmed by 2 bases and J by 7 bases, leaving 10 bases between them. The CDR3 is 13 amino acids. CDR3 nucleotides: TGTGCCAGCAGTTACGACAGTGTGAATACGCAGTATTTT. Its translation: CASSYDSVNTQYF.

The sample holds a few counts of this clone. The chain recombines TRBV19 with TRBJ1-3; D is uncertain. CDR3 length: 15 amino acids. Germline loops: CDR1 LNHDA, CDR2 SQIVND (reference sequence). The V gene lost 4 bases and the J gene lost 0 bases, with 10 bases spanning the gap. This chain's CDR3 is CASSTGYVSGNTIYF. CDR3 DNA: TGTGCCAGTAGTACGGGTTATGTCTCTGGAAACACCATATATTTT.

This chain's CDR3 is CASSTGTGNTIYF. For the CDR3, the DNA is TGTGCCAGCAGCACAGGGACTGGAAACACCATATATTTT. The J gene is TRBJ1-3, the V gene TRBV3-1 (or the pseudogene TRBV3-2); D possibly corresponds to TRBD1 (6 bases). The CDR3 loop spans 13 amino acids. V was clipped by 5 bases and J by 2 bases, with 7 bases between them. Germline lookup yields CDR1 LGHDT and CDR2 YNNKEL (reference sequence).

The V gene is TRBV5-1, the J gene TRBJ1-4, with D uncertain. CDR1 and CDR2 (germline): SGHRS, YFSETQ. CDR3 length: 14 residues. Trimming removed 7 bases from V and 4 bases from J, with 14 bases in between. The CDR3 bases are TGCGCCAGCTCCCAAGGGCGGGTTAATGAAAAACTGTTTTTT. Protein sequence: CASSQGRVNEKLFF.

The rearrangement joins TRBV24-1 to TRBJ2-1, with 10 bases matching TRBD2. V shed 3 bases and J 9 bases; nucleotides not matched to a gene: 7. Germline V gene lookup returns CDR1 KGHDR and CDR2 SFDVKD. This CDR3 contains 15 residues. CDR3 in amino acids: CATSDPTSGDGEQFF. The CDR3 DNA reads TGTGCCACCAGTGATCCTACTAGCGGGGACGGTGAGCAGTTCTTC.

In DNA form, the CDR3 reads TGCAGCTCCTCAGAAGCGGTCCCGAACACCGGGGAGCTGTTTTTT. Translating it yields CSSSEAVPNTGELFF. The chain couples TRBV29-1 to TRBJ2-2; the D gene is possibly TRBD2 (5 bases). The CDR3 sequence is 15 residues long. Germline CDR1 is SQVTM and CDR2 is ANQGSEA. The V end lost 8 bases, the J end lost 0 bases, and 16 bases lay between the germline ends.

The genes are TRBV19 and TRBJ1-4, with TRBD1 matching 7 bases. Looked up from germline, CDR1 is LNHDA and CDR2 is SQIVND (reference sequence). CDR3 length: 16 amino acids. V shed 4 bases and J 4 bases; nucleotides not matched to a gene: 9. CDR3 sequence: CASSSRQGLSNEKLFF. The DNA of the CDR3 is TGTGCCAGTAGTAGCCGACAGGGCCTGAGTAATGAAAAACTGTTTTTT. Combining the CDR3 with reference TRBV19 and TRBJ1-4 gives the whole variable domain DGGITQSPKYLFRKEGQNVTLSCEQNLNHDAMYWYRQDPGQGLRLIYYSQIVNDFQKGDIAEGYSVSREKKESFPLTVTSAQKNPTAFYLCASSSRQGLSNEKLFFGSGTQLSVL.

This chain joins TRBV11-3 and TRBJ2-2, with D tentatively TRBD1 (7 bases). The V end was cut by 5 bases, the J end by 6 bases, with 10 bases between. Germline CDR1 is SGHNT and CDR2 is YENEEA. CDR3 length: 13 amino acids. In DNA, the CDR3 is TGTGCCAGCAGCGGCAGGGGGGCCGGGGAGCTGTTTTTT. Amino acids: CASSGRGAGELFF.

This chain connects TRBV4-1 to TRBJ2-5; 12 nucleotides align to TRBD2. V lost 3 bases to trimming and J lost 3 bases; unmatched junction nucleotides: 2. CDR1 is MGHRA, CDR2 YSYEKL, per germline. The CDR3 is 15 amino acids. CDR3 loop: CASSHPSGGEETQYF. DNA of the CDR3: TGCGCCAGCAGCCACCCTAGCGGGGGGGAAGAGACCCAGTACTTC.

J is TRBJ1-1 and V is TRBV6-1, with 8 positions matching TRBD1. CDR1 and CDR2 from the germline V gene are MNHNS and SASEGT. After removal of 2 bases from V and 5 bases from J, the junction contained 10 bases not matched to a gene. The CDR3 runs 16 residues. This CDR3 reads CASSERLTGVATEAFF. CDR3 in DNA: TGTGCCAGCAGTGAAAGATTGACAGGGGTCGCGACTGAAGCTTTCTTT.

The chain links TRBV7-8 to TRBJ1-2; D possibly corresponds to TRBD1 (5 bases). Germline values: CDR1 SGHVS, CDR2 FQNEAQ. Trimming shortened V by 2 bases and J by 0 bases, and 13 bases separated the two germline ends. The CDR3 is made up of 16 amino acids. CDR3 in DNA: TGTGCCAGCAGCTTAAAAACAGGACCGACTAACTATGGCTACACCTTC. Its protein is CASSLKTGPTNYGYTF.

CDR3 residues: CAWSRPGGLAYEQYF. The CDR3 nucleotides read TGTGCCTGGAGTCGCCCGGGGGGGCTAGCCTACGAGCAGTACTTC. The gene calls are TRBV30 and TRBJ2-7; 8 bases match TRBD2. The germline gives CDR1 GTSNPN, CDR2 SVGIG (reference sequence). The CDR3 runs 15 residues. Trimming at V came to 2 bases and at J to 2 bases, leaving 8 bases not matched to a gene.

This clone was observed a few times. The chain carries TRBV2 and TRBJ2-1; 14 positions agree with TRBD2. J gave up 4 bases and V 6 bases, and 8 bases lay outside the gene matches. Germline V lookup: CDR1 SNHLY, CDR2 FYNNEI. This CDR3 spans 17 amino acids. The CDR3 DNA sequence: TGTGCCAGCAGGAAGGGGACTAGCGGGGGCCTTTACAATGAGCAGTTCTTC. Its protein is CASRKGTSGGLYNEQFF.

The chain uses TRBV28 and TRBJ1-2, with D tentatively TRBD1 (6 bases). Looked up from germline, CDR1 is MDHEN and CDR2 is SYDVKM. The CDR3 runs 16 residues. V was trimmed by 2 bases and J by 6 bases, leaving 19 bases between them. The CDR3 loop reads CASSLPPGGRDNGYTF. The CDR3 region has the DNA TGTGCCAGCAGTTTACCCCCGGGGGGCAGGGACAATGGCTACACCTTC.

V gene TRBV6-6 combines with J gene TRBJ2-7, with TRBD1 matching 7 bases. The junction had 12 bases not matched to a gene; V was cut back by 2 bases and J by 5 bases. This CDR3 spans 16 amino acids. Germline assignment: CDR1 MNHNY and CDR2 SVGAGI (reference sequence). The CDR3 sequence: CASSYPPPTGPHEQYF. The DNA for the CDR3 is TGTGCCAGCAGTTACCCACCACCGACAGGGCCCCACGAGCAGTACTTC.

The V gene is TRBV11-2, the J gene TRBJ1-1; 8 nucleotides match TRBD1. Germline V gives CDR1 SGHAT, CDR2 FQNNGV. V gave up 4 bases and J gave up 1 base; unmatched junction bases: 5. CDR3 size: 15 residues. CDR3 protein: CASSWGTGGNTEAFF. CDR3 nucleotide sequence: TGTGCCAGCAGCTGGGGGACAGGCGGGAACACTGAAGCTTTCTTT. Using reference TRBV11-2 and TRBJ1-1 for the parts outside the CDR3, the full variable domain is EAGVAQSPRYKIIEKRQSVAFWCNPISGHATLYWYQQILGQGPKLLIQFQNNGVVDDSQLPKDRFSAERLKGVDSTLKIQPAKLEDSAVYLCASSWGTGGNTEAFFGQGTRLTVV.

The CDR3 DNA reads TGTGCCAGCTCACCACGGACAGATGATCAGCCCCAGCATTTT. Translated, it gives CASSPRTDDQPQHF. The rearrangement joins TRBV18 to TRBJ1-5; maybe TRBD1 (6 bases). This CDR3 spans 14 amino acids. V was clipped by 1 base and J by 5 bases, with 9 bases between them. CDR1 KGHSH and CDR2 LQKENI come from the germline V gene.

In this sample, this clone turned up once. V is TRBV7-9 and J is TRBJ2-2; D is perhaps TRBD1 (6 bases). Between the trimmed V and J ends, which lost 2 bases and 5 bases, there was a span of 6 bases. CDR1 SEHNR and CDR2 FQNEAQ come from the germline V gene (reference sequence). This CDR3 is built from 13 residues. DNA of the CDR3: TGTGCCAGCAGCTTAACAGGGACCGGGGAGCTGTTTTTT. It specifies CASSLTGTGELFF.

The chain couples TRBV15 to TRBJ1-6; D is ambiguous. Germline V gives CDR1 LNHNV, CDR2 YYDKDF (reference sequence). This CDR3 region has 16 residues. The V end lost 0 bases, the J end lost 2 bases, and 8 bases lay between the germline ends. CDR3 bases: TGTGCCACCAGCAGAGAGCCGGGTACCTATAATTCACCCCTCCACTTT. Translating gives CATSREPGTYNSPLHF. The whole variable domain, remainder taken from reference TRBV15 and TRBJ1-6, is DAMVIQNPRYQVTQFGKPVTLSCSQTLNHNVMYWYQQKSSQAPKLLFHYYDKDFNNEADTPDNFQSRRPNTSFCFLDIRSPGLGDTAMYLCATSREPGTYNSPLHFGNGTRLTVT.

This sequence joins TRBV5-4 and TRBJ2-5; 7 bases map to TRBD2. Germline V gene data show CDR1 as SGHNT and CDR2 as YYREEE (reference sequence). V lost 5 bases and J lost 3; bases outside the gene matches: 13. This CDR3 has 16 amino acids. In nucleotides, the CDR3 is TGTGCCAGCAGACCGAGGGCGGGGGATATGGAAGAGACCCAGTACTTC. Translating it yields CASRPRAGDMEETQYF.

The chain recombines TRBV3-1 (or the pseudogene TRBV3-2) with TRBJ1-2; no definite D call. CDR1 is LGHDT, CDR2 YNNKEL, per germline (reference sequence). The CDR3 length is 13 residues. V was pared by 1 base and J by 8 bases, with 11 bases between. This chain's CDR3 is CASSQGRFGGYTF. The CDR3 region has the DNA TGTGCCAGCAGCCAAGGCCGGTTCGGGGGCTACACCTTC.

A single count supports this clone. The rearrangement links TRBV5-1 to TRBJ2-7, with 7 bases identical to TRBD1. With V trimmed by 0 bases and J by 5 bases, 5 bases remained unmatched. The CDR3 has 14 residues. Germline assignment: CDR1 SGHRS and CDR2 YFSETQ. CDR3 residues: CASSLGDRVDEQYF. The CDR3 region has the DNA TGCGCCAGCAGCTTGGGAGACAGGGTGGACGAGCAGTACTTC.

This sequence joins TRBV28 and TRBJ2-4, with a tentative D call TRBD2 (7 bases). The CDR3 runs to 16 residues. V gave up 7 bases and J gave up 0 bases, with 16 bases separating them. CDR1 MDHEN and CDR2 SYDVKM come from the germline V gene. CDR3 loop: CASIPGGAAAKNIQYF. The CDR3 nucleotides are TGTGCCAGCATCCCTGGGGGGGCCGCAGCCAAAAACATTCAGTACTTC.

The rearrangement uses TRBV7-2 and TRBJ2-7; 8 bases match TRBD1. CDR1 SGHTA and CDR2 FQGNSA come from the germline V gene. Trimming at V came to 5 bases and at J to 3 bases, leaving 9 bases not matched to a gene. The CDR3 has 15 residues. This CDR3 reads CASSRTGTGDYEQYF. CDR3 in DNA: TGTGCCAGCAGCCGGACCGGGACAGGCGACTACGAGCAGTACTTC.